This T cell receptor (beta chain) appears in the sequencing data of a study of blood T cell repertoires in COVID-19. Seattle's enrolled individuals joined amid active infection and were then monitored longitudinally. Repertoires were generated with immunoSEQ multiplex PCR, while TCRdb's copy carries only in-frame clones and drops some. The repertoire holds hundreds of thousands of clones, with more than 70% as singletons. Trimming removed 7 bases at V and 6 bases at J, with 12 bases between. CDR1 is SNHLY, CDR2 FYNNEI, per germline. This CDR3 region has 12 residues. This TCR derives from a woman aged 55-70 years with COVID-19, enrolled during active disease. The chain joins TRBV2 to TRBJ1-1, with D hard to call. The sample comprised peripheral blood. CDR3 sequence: CASKSAGAEAFF. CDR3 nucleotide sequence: TGTGCCAGCAAATCCGCCGGGGCTGAAGCTTTCTTT.